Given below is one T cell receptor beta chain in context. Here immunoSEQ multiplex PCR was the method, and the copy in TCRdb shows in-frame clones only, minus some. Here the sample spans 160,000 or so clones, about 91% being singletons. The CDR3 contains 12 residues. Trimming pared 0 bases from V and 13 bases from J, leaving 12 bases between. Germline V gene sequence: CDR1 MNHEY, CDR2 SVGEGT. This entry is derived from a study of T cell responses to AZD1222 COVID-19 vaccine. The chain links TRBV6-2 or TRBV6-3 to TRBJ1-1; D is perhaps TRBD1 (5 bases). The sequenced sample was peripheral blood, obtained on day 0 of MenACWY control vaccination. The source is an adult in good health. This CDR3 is CASSYSRGRVFF. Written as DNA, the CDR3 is TGTGCCAGCAGTTACTCGAGGGGAAGAGTTTTCTTT.